Below, one TCR beta chain is given with its context. These data originate in a study of blood T cell repertoires in COVID-19. Looking at the study overall: From T cells, B-cell-depleted T cells, or PBMCs came the material, which was cDNA or gDNA.

Original processing methods: Amplified reference gene primers provided the basis for estimating nucleated cell counts. The table came from immunoSEQ multiplex PCR; TCRdb's copy has only in-frame clones and leaves some out. V and J calls and clone size are given by that table; D and trimming were obtained from the DNA. The sample comprises under 250,000 clones, over 90% of which are singletons, and around 0.86% rests with the top ten. Per germline, CDR1 SGHRS and CDR2 YFSETQ. The CDR3 consists of 15 residues. V lost 0 bases and J lost 4; bases outside the gene matches: 3. The clonotype originates from a man under 40 with COVID-19, enrolled during active disease. This chain connects TRBV5-1 to TRBJ2-1, with 8 bases that match TRBD2. Material: peripheral blood. CDR3 sequence (DNA): TGCGCCAGCAGCTTGGCGGGGGGGGCTTACAATGAGCAGTTCTTC. The encoded protein is CASSLAGGAYNEQFF.